This T cell receptor (beta chain) derives from a study of blood T cell repertoires in COVID-19. Sequenced by immunoSEQ multiplex PCR; TCRdb stores in-frame clones only, minus some. The repertoire has some 130,000 clones, approximately 87% of them found once; the top ten carry 3% to 4%. Germline V CDR1 and CDR2: SGHVS, FQNEAQ. This CDR3 has 12 amino acids. V was clipped by 1 base and J by 9 bases, with 7 bases between them. The receptor's source is a woman aged 55-75 years with acute or convalescent COVID-19. The rearrangement uses TRBV7-8 and TRBJ1-5; no clear D gene. The source material was peripheral blood. CDR3 DNA sequence: TGTGCCAGCAGCTTAGTAGAGTGGCCCCAGCATTTT. Translation gives CASSLVEWPQHF.